The 15 T cell receptor beta chains listed next were all sequenced from one sample in a study of cytomegalovirus exposure and HLA in healthy donors (dated by TCRdb to 2016 to 2017). Library preparation was by the immunoSEQ multiplex PCR assay. A mixture of 60 forward primers for TCR Vbeta segments and 13 reverse primers for TCR Jbeta segments was used in the multiplex PCR. In its TCRdb copy, this immuneACCESS table keeps in-frame sequences only and misses some clones. Where compared with another copy, unresolved V genes explain less than half of these, and the others have no known cause. The sample yields roughly 100,000 clones; about four fifths were counted once. The ten largest account for 1% to 1.5% of the sample. Sequenced input: PBMCs. The source of these receptors is a man aged 25-45 years in good health and CMV-seronegative.

The chain employs TRBV5-1 and TRBJ2-7; D call uncertain. The V gene's germline CDR1 is SGHRS and CDR2 YFSETQ. Trimming left V 2 bases short and J 5 bases short, with 5 bases between. The CDR3 is made up of 11 amino acids. The CDR3 loop reads CASSFSDEQYF. CDR3 nucleotides: TGCGCCAGCAGCTTCTCGGACGAGCAGTACTTC.

The CDR3 DNA sequence: TGTGCCAGCAGTGACCCCGGGACTAGCGGGGTGAATACGCAGTATTTT. It is translated as CASSDPGTSGVNTQYF. The V and J genes are TRBV6-4 and TRBJ2-3, with TRBD2 identical over 13 bases. From germline, CDR1 is MRHNA and CDR2 SNTAGT. The CDR3 extends over 16 amino acids. V lost 2 bases to trimming and J lost 7 bases; unmatched junction nucleotides: 6.

This sequence joins TRBV7-9 and TRBJ2-3, with D perhaps matching TRBD1 (6 bases). V was clipped by 5 bases and J by 2 bases, with 14 bases between them. The CDR3 extends over 15 amino acids. Germline V gene data show CDR1 as SEHNR and CDR2 as FQNEAQ (reference sequence). The CDR3 reads CASSPITGPTDTQYF. The CDR3 DNA reads TGTGCCAGCAGCCCAATCACAGGGCCCACAGATACGCAGTATTTT.

V usage is TRBV27 and J usage is TRBJ2-2; 12 positions match TRBD2. CDR3 length equals 17 residues. Looked up from germline, CDR1 is MNHEY and CDR2 is SMNVEV (reference sequence). V was pared by 2 bases and J by 4 bases, with 5 bases of the junction left unmatched. Here the CDR3 reads CASSLGGLAGPTGELFF. CDR3 sequence (DNA): TGTGCCAGCAGTTTAGGTGGACTAGCGGGACCCACCGGGGAGCTGTTTTTT.

This chain connects TRBV10-3 to TRBJ1-1, with a tentative D call TRBD1 (6 bases). V gave up 0 bases and J gave up 1 base, with 15 bases separating them. From germline, CDR1 is ENHRY and CDR2 SYGVKD. The CDR3 loop spans 17 amino acids. CDR3 DNA sequence: TGTGCCATCAGTGAGTCGGGGCAGGGGAGTAAGAACACTGAAGCTTTCTTT. As protein: CAISESGQGSKNTEAFF.

V and J are TRBV27 and TRBJ2-7; the D gene is possibly TRBD1 (6 bases). CDR1 and CDR2 from the germline V gene are MNHEY and SMNVEV (reference sequence). Trimming stripped 6 bases from V and 0 bases from J, with 12 bases between. This CDR3 is 14 amino acids long. The CDR3 DNA reads as TGTGCCAGCAGGATGGGACACCACTCCTACGAGCAGTACTTC. Translation: CASRMGHHSYEQYF.

The chain couples TRBV18 to TRBJ1-2, with 7 bases identical to TRBD1. Germline trimming cut 2 bases from V and 0 bases from J; bases unmatched to any gene: 6. The CDR3 length is 16 residues. In germline, CDR1 is KGHSH, CDR2 LQKENI. The CDR3 is CASSPNTGAANYGYTF. The DNA of the CDR3 is TGTGCCAGCTCACCAAACACAGGGGCGGCTAACTATGGCTACACCTTC.

V is TRBV27 and J is TRBJ2-7, with D possibly matching TRBD1 (5 bases). Germline V gene sequence: CDR1 MNHEY, CDR2 SMNVEV (reference sequence). This CDR3 has 14 residues. The ends were cut back, 5 bases at V and 3 bases at J, with 14 bases in the middle. This CDR3 reads CASSGRVRDYEQYF. The CDR3, as DNA: TGTGCCAGCAGTGGACGGGTCAGGGACTACGAGCAGTACTTC.

The chain is built from TRBV6-5 and TRBJ1-3; TRBD1 aligns across 8 bases. Germline CDR1 MNHEY, CDR2 SVGAGI. The length of the CDR3 is 15 residues. Losses at the gene ends were 4 bases for V and 1 base for J; bases not matched to a gene: 3. The DNA of the CDR3 is TGTGCCAGCAGTTTGGACAGGGTTTCTGGAAACACCATATATTTT. This translates into CASSLDRVSGNTIYF.

The chain has TRBV7-2 and TRBJ2-3; unclear D gene. This CDR3 spans 14 amino acids. V was cut by 1 base and J by 2 bases, with 7 bases left in between. The V gene's germline CDR1 is SGHTA and CDR2 FQGNSA. The CDR3 region has the DNA TGTGCCAGCAGCTTAGTTGTATACACAGATACGCAGTATTTT. This gives the protein CASSLVVYTDTQYF.

The DNA for the CDR3 is TGTGCCAGCAGCCTGAGCGGCGTAGCAACTAATGAAAAACTGTTTTTT. It specifies CASSLSGVATNEKLFF. This chain uses TRBV9 with TRBJ1-4; D is ambiguous. Deletions cut 4 bases from V and 0 bases from J, with 13 bases between. Germline CDR1 and CDR2: SGDLS and YYNGEE. The CDR3 extends over 16 amino acids.

V gene TRBV18 combines with J gene TRBJ2-1; 10 positions agree with TRBD2. The V and J ends lost 3 bases and 4 bases, in that order; junction bases with no gene match: 3. The CDR3 length is 15 residues. Germline V gene sequence: CDR1 KGHSH, CDR2 LQKENI. The CDR3 coding sequence is TGTGCCAGCTCACCCGGGACTAGCGCTTACAATGAGCAGTTCTTC. This encodes CASSPGTSAYNEQFF.

This clone was seen just once. The rearrangement uses TRBV9 and TRBJ2-5; 7 bases align to TRBD1. Trimming cost V 0 bases and J 4 bases; bases outside gene matches: 3. Looked up from germline, CDR1 is SGDLS and CDR2 is YYNGEE. The CDR3 spans 14 residues. The CDR3, as DNA: TGTGCCAGCAGCGTAGGACAGGGATCAGAGACCCAGTACTTC. This translates into CASSVGQGSETQYF.

A single count supports this clone. The chain uses TRBV6-5 and TRBJ2-1, with TRBD1 matching 7 bases. CDR1 is MNHEY and CDR2 is SVGAGI in the germline V gene. This CDR3 has 12 residues. V lost 6 bases and J lost 13; bases outside the gene matches: 9. CDR3 in amino acids: CASSPQGGTQFF. In DNA, the CDR3 is TGTGCCAGCAGCCCCCAAGGGGGCACCCAGTTCTTC.

The sample holds one count of this clone. This chain uses TRBV4-3 with TRBJ1-4; 8 bases map to TRBD1. The CDR3 spans 17 residues. With 0 bases clipped from V and 3 bases from J, the junction kept 6 bases outside the gene matches. Germline CDR1 is LGHNA and CDR2 is YSLEER. CDR3 nucleotides: TGCGCCAGCAGCCAAGACCCAGGGGGCTTGGCTAATGAAAAACTGTTTTTT. The encoded protein is CASSQDPGGLANEKLFF.